This T cell receptor beta chain was obtained from a study of T-cell memory formation after mild COVID-19. TCRdb redid the calling of the 5' RACE reads with MiXCR, one entry per CDR3 protein. The sample carries under 450,000 distinct CDR3 sequences, 20% to 25% recorded once. General observations from the study: Prior to infection, memory already included some responding clones, suggesting cross-reactive memory joined. Mainly CM and EM harbored the contracting CD4+ clones; mainly EMRA harbored the CD8+ ones. Day 15 to 85 contracting clones showed balanced CD4/CD8; day 15 to 37 expanders favored CD4+.

Germline V CDR1 and CDR2: SGHTA, FQGNSA. This CDR3 spans 15 amino acids. V trimming: 4 bases; J trimming: 4 bases; junction bases outside the gene matches: 7. A remark on this clonotype: As yet, its antigen is unknown.

Source material: PBMCs or a T cell subset sorted from them (not recorded which). V and J are TRBV7-2 and TRBJ2-5; 9 bases fit TRBD1. The origin of this receptor is a man between 18 and 29 years old who had mild COVID-19 (a few samples of this study predate the infection). Cell type and time point are not known. CDR3: CASSSPDRGAETQYF. The DNA for the CDR3 is TGTGCCAGCAGCTCCCCCGACAGGGGGGCAGAGACCCAGTACTTC.